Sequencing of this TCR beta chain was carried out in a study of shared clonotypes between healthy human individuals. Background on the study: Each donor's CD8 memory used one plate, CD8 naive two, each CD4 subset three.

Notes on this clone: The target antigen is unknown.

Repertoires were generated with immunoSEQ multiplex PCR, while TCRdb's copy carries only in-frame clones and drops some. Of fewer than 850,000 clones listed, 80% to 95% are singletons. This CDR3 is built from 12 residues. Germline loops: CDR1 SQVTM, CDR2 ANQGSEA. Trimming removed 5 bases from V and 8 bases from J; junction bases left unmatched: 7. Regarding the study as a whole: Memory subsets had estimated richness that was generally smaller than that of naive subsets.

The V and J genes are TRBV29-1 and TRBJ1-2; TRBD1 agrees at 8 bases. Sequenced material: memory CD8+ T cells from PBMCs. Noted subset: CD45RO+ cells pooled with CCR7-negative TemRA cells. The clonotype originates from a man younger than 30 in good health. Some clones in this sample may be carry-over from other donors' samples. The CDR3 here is CSVSQGARGYTF. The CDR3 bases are TGCAGCGTTTCCCAGGGGGCGCGAGGCTACACCTTC.